This T cell receptor beta chain was observed in a study of CD8 T cells in ankylosing spondylitis. Details on this clonotype: No antigen is known for it.

The CDR3 is made up of 14 amino acids. The V gene lost 3 bases and the J gene lost 2 bases, with 10 bases spanning the gap. Study observations and caveats: Clones linked to disease were reported to show significant enrichment in matched ankylosing spondylitis synovial fluid.

In TCRdb, the 5' RACE reads were re-called with MiXCR into one record per CDR3 protein. Of around 250,000 distinct CDR3 sequences in the sample, roughly 32% are singletons; the top ten hold 3.5% to 4.5%. The sequenced material came from blood, either unsorted or a sorted T cell fraction (not recorded which). The receptor comes from a male donor with ankylosing spondylitis or in good health (not recorded which). The chain is built from TRBV12-3 or TRBV12-4 and TRBJ1-2; a possible D gene is TRBD1 (6 bases). The DNA of the CDR3 is TGTGCCAGCAGTTTTCAGGGGCGGAACTATGGCTACACCTTC. Translated: CASSFQGRNYGYTF.